This TCR beta chain comes out of a study of graft-versus-host responses after intestinal transplantation. Study information: All recipients were transplanted with multivisceral, liver-intestinal, or isolated intestinal grafts. The study, taken as a whole, reports: Patients who carried graft-donor T cell macrochimerism also had high graft-versus-host to host-versus-graft clonal ratios in their allografts.

V was shortened by 1 base and J by 3 bases, with 8 bases between the two germline ends. Germline CDR1 reads SEHNR; CDR2 reads FQNEAQ (reference sequence). This CDR3 contains 14 residues. The assay was immunoSEQ multiplex PCR, and TCRdb's table has in-frame clones only and misses some. The sample contains over 75,000 clones, 88% of which appear only once. A note on this clone: Its antigen is undetermined.

This rearrangement joins TRBV7-9 to TRBJ2-3, with D unclear. The sample consisted of unstimulated CD4+ T cells sorted from spleen or lymph node cells, taken before transplant. The receptor was derived from a human donor who was the organ donor for an intestinal transplant. CDR3 DNA: TGTGCCAGCAGCTTAGGGAGAGAGACAGATACGCAGTATTTT. As protein: CASSLGRETDTQYF.